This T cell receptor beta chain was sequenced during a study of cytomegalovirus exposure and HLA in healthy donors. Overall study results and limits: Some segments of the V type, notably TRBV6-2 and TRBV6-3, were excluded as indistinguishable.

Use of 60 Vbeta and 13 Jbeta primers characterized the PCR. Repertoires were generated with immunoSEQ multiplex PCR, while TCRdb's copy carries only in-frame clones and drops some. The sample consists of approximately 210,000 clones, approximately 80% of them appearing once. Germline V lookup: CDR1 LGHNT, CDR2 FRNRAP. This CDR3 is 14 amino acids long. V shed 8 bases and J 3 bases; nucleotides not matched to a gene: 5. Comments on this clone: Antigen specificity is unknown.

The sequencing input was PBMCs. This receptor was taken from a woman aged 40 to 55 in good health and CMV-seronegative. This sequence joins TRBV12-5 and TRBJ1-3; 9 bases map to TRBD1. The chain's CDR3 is CASTGQGGGNTIYF. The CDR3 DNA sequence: TGTGCTAGTACGGGACAGGGTGGTGGAAACACCATATATTTT.